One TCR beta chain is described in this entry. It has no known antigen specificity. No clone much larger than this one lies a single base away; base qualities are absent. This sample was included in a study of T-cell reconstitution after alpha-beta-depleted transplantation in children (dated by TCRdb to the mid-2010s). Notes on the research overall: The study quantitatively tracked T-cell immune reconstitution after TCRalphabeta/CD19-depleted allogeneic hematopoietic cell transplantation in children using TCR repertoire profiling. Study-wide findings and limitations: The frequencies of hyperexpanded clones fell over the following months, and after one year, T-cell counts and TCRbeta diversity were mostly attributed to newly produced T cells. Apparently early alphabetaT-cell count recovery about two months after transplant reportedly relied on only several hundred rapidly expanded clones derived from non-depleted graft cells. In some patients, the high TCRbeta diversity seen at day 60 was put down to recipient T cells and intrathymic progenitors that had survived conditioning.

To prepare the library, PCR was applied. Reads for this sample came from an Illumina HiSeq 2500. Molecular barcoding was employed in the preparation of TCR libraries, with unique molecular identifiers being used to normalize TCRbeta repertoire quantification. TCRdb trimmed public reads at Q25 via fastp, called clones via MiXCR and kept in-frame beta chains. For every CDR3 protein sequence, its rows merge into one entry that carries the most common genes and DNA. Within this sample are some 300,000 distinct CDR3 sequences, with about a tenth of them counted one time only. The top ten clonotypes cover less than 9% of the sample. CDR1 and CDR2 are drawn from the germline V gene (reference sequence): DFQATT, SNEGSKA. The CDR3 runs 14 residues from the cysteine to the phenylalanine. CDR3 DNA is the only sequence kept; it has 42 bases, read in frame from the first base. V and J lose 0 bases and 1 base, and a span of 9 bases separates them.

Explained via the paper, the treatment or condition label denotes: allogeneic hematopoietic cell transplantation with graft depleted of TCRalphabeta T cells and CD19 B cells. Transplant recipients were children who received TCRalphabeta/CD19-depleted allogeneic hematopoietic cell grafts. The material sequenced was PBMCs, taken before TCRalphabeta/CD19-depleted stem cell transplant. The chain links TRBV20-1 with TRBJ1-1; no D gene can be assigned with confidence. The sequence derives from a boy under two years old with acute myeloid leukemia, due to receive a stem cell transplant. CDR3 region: CSARDHASNTEAFF. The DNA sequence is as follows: TGCAGTGCTAGAGATCACGCCTCGAACACTGAAGCTTTCTTT.